Listed below are T cell receptor beta chains from one sample, sequenced in a study of blood T cells in healthy people across ages. A single record per CDR3 protein comes from TCRdb applying MiXCR to the 5' RACE reads. The sample yields 1.5 million to 2 million distinct CDR3 sequences, 28% seen once. The material sequenced was blood. These receptors all come from a woman aged 25-40 years in good health. CDR3s leave out the opening cysteine and the closing phenylalanine or tryptophan. A D gene is named only where the DNA matches it firmly.

v_call cdr3_length d_call cdr3_aa
TRBV3-1 12 TRBD1 ASSPSLRGYEQY
TRBV12-5 12 NA ASGLESGGSPLH
TRBV10-3 10 NA AISELVSEAF
TRBV7-2 13 NA ASTSLGAARDTQY
TRBV5-1 13 TRBD1 AGSSAGTGGYEQY
TRBV6-4 15 NA AGSEEWSRVADNEQF
TRBV28 10 NA ASSTFLDTQY
TRBV4-2 14 NA ASSQEVSQGIDEQY
TRBV7-9 7 NA ASSDEQY
TRBV20-1 10 NA SAPTDSYEQY
TRBV5-1 17 TRBD2 ASSFPARRLAGAYNEQF
TRBV7-2 14 NA ASSLDGTTGANVLT
TRBV29-1 13 NA SVKGGRRSFYEQY
TRBV7-2 13 TRBD1 ASSLGGQGSGELF
TRBV2 13 TRBD2 ASSEARLAGGSQF
TRBV30 11 TRBD1 AWETGSSYEQY
TRBV25-1 12 NA ASTAATGGTEAF
TRBV2 15 NA ASSAEEGRATYNEQF
TRBV12-3/TRBV12-4 13 TRBD1 ASSNYDRANTEAF
TRBV24-1 15 TRBD2 ATSDRTSGRKGGEQF
TRBV28 14 NA ASSLGPVLSNQPQH
TRBV6-1 13 NA ASSERAQGIYGYT
TRBV29-1 10 NA SVLVLAETQY
TRBV29-1 11 NA SVGTDTTYEQY
TRBV6-6 10 NA ASTPEGEGYT
TRBV5-1 15 TRBD1 ASSPRDSYEAKNIQY
TRBV6-2/TRBV6-3 10 NA ASSHDRFGYT
TRBV29-1 12 NA SVSYRVSSYEQY
TRBV29-1 12 NA SVEKVRGGSEAF
TRBV6-6 12 TRBD1 ASRRTGQGNEQF
TRBV27 12 TRBD1 ASRRQGETGGYT